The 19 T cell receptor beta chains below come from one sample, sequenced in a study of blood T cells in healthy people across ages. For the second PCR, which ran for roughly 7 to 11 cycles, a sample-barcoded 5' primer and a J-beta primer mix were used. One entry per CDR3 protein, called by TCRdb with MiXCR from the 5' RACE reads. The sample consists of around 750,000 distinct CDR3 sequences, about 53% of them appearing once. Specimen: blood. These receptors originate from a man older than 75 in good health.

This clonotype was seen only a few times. DNA for the CDR3: TGTGCCAGCAGCCCCCTTGCTAGCGGGTTCAACGAGCAGTACTTC. Translated, it gives CASSPLASGFNEQYF. The gene calls are TRBV7-3 and TRBJ2-7; 8 bases align to TRBD2. The CDR3 extends over 15 amino acids. V was clipped by 5 bases and J by 5 bases; unmatched bases: 11. Germline values: CDR1 SGHTA, CDR2 FQGTGA.

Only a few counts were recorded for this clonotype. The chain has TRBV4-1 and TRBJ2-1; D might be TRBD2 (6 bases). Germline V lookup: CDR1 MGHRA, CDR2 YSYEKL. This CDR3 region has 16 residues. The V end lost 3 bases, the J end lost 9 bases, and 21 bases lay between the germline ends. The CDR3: CASSHPDSLGSSEQFF. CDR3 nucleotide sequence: TGCGCCAGCAGCCACCCTGACAGCCTCGGGAGTAGTGAGCAGTTCTTC.

Written as DNA, the CDR3 is TGCGCCAGCAGCCGCCTGTTGGGGGCTAGCGGCACCGGGGAGCTGTTTTTT. Its translation is CASSRLLGASGTGELFF. The J gene is TRBJ2-2, the V gene TRBV5-1; a possible D gene is TRBD2 (7 bases). This CDR3 is 17 amino acids long. From germline, CDR1 is SGHRS and CDR2 YFSETQ. Trimming took 4 bases from V and 4 from J, leaving 20 bases between them.

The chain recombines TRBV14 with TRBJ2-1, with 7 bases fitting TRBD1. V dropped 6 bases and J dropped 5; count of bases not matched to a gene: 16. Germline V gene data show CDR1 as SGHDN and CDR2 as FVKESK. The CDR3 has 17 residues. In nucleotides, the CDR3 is TGTGCCAGCAGTAAAAGGACAGGCTCTCTGGGGCACAATGAGCAGTTCTTC. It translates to CASSKRTGSLGHNEQFF.

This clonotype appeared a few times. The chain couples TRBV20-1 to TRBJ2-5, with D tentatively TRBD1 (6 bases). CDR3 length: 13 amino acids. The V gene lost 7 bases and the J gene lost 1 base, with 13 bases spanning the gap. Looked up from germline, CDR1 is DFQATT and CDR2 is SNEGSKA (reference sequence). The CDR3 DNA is TGCAGTGTCAAAACAGGGATCCAAGAGACCCAGTACTTC. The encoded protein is CSVKTGIQETQYF.

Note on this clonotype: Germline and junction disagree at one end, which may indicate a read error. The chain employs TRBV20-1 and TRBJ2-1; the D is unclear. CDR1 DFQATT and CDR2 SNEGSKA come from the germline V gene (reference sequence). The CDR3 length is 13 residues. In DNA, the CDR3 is TGCAGTGCCCTTGGTTGGTGGAACAATGGGCAGTTCTTC. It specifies CSALGWWNNGQFF.

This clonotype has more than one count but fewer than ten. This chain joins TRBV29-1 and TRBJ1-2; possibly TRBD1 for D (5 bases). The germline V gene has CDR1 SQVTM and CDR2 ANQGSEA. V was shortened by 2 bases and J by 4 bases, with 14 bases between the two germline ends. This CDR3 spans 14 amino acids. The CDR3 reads CSVEKRQSLYGYTF. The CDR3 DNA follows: TGCAGCGTTGAAAAACGACAGTCACTCTATGGCTACACCTTC.

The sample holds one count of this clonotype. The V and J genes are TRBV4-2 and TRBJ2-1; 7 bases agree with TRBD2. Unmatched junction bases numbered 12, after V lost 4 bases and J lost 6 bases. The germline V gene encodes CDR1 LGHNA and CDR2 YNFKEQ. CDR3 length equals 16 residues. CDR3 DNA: TGTGCCAGCAGCCGAACCGGGAGGCCTGAGGGCAATGAGCAGTTCTTC. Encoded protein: CASSRTGRPEGNEQFF.

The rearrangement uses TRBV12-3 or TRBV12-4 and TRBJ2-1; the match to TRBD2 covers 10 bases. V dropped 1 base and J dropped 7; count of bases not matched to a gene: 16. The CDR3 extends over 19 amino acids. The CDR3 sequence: CASSLVLAGGTPSTNEQFF. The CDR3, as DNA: TGTGCCAGCAGTTTAGTTTTAGCGGGAGGAACCCCCTCTACAAATGAGCAGTTCTTC.

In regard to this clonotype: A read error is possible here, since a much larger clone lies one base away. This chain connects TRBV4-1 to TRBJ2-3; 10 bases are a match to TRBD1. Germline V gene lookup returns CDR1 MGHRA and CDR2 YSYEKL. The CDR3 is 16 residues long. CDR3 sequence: CAGSQDPGQGSRYAYF. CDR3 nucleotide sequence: TGCGCCGGCAGCCAAGATCCGGGACAGGGGAGCAGATACGCGTATTTT.

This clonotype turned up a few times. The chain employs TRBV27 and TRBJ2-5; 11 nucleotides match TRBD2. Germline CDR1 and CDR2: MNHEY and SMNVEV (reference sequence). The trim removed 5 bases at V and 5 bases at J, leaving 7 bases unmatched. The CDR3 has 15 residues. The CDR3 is CASSATLAGGETQYF. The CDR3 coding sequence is TGTGCCAGCAGTGCGACTTTAGCGGGAGGGGAGACCCAGTACTTC.

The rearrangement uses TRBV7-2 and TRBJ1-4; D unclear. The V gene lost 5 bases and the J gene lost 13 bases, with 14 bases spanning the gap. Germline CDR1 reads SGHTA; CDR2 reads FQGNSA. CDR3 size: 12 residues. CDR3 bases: TGTGCCAGCAGCCCCCTAATGGAAGGACTGTTTTTT. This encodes CASSPLMEGLFF. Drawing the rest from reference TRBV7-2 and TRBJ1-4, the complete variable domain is GAGVSQSPSNKVTEKGKDVELRCDPISGHTALYWYRQSLGQGLEFLIYFQGNSAPDKSGLPSDRFSAERTGGSVSTLTIQRTQQEDSAVYLCASSPLMEGLFFGSGTQLSVL.

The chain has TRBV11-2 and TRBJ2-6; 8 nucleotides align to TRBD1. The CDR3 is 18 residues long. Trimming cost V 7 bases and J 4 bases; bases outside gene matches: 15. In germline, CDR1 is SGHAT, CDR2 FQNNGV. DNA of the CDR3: TGTGCCAGCACCCTTAGGTCAGGGGGCACGGGAGGGGCCAACGTCCTGACTTTC. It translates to CASTLRSGGTGGANVLTF.

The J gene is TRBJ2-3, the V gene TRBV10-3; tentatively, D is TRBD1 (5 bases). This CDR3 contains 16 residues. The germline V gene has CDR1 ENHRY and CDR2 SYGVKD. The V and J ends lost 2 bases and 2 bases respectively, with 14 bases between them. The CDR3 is CAISEEVGRFTDTQYF. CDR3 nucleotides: TGTGCCATCAGTGAGGAAGTGGGGCGTTTCACAGATACGCAGTATTTT.

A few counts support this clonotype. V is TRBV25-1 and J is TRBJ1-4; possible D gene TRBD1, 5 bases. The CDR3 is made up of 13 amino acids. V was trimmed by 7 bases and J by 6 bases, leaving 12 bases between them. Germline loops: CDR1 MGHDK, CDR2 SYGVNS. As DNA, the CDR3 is TGTGCCAGCAAGACAGAAGAGGATGAAAAACTGTTTTTT. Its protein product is CASKTEEDEKLFF.

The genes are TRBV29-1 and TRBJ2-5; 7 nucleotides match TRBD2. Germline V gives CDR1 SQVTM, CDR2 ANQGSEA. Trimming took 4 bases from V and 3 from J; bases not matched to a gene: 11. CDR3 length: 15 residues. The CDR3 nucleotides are TGCAGCGTTGCCCAGCCCGGGACTACGAAAGAGACCCAGTACTTC. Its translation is CSVAQPGTTKETQYF.

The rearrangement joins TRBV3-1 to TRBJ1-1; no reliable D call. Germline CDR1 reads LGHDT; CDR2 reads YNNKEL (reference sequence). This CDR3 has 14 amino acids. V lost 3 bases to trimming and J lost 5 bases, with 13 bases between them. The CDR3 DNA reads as TGTGCCAGCAGCCACACGGCGGAGACGACTGAAGCTTTCTTT. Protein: CASSHTAETTEAFF.

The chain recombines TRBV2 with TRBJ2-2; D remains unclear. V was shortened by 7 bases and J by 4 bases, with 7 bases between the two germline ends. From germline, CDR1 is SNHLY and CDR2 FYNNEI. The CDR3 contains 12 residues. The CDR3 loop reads CASNLLTGELFF. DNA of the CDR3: TGTGCCAGCAATCTACTCACCGGGGAGCTGTTTTTT.

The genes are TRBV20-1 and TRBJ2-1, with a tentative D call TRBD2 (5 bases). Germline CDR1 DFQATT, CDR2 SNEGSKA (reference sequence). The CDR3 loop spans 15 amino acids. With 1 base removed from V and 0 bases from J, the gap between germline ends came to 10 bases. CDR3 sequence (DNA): TGCAGTGCTAGAGGGGATGCGGGCTCCTACAATGAGCAGTTCTTC. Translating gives CSARGDAGSYNEQFF.